This TCR beta chain was obtained from a study of vaccination and CD4 T cells after COVID-19. Study-level findings and limits: In convalescent patients, a median approximately 86% of post-vaccine SARS-CoV-2-reactive clones appeared only after vaccination.

With regard to this clonotype: Its antigen is still unknown.

Sequenced with the Oncomine TCR Beta short-read assay was DNA taken from cultured CD4+ T cells. CD4+ T cells were cultured, and genomic DNA was extracted from them. TCRdb called the PCR reads again in MiXCR, with one record for every CDR3 protein. Here the sample spans tens of thousands of distinct CDR3 sequences, 30% to 35% being singletons. Specified time point: late sampling 161 to 241 days after vaccination in a few convalescent patients. Treatment defined: 10-day PBMC culture with coronavirus spike peptide pools or control peptides (ViraFEST assay). Positivity by PCR occurred from March to December 2020, a period that predated US Alpha, Beta and Delta variants. Germline V CDR1 and CDR2: SGHRS, YFSETQ. This CDR3 has 14 amino acids. The V and J ends lost 9 bases and 4 bases respectively, with 19 bases between them.

Specimen: CD4+ T cells from blood, cultured in vitro, collected about 7 months after SARS-CoV-2 vaccination. The chain joins TRBV5-1 to TRBJ2-5; the D gene could be TRBD1 or TRBD2 (5 bases each). This clonotype originated in a human donor who had recovered from COVID-19. The CDR3 DNA is TGCGCCACCTACTCCGGGACCTCGGGAGAGACCCAGTACTTC. It encodes CATYSGTSGETQYF.